Each of the 31 T cell receptor beta chains below was sequenced from the same sample in a study of spatial heterogeneity in lung cancer. TCRdb analysed the 5' RACE reads with MiXCR anew, one entry per CDR3 protein. The sample lists about 920 distinct CDR3 sequences, 9.5% to 15% occurring once. Time point noted: sample taken at primary tumor resection. Whole RNA came from tumor, nontumor lung or frozen PBMC and was sequenced without being sorted. The sample in question was PBMCs, obtained at surgery. The receptor set was obtained from a male donor with early-stage non-small cell lung cancer.

In its sample, this clonotype was seen many times. Within a library made for alpha chains, this beta chain is off target, and its count is uninformative. The chain combines TRBV6-2 or TRBV6-3 with TRBJ2-6, with 7 bases fitting TRBD1. This CDR3 region has 17 residues. V lost 0 bases, J lost 0 bases, and 2 bases stayed unmatched. CDR1 is MNHEY and CDR2 is SVGEGT in the germline V gene. CDR3 coding DNA: TGTGCCAGCAGTTACTCTGGGGACAGCTCTGGGGCCAACGTCCTGACTTTC. Translated: CASSYSGDSSGANVLTF.

This clonotype was seen repeatedly, ten times or more. For a library built for alpha chains, this beta chain is a stray read; little rests on its size. The V and J genes are TRBV5-1 and TRBJ2-3; tentatively, D is TRBD2 (6 bases). The V gene's germline CDR1 is SGHRS and CDR2 YFSETQ. V lost 2 bases and J 6 bases, leaving 13 bases between the germline ends. This CDR3 contains 14 residues. The CDR3 is CASSFTSREDTQYF. CDR3 coding DNA: TGCGCCAGCAGCTTCACTAGCCGGGAGGATACGCAGTATTTT.

This clonotype is medium-sized (0.01 to 0.1%). Because the library targeted alpha chains, this beta chain is an off-target read whose size means little. This chain joins TRBV12-3 or TRBV12-4 and TRBJ1-1; D gene unclear. Trimming cost V 3 bases and J 3 bases, with 5 bases left between them. The CDR3 totals 12 residues. The DNA of the CDR3 is TGTGCCAGCAGTTTCGGGGACACTGAAGCTTTCTTT. This gives the protein CASSFGDTEAFF.

This clonotype ranks as medium-sized. Because this beta chain is a stray read in a library intended to capture alpha chains, its abundance should not be given much weight. V gene TRBV6-5 combines with J gene TRBJ2-7; 11 bases map to TRBD1. Trimming cost V 6 bases and J 3 bases; bases outside gene matches: 4. CDR3 length: 14 residues. CDR1 and CDR2 (germline): MNHEY, SVGAGI. For the CDR3, the DNA is TGTGCCAGCAGCTTCGGGACAGGGGGCTACGAGCAGTACTTC. This translates into CASSFGTGGYEQYF.

This clonotype is termed medium-sized. The library was built for alpha chains, so this beta chain is an off-target read and its size means little. The V call is TRBV10-3, the J call TRBJ2-2; the match to TRBD2 covers 9 bases. CDR3 length: 18 residues. Per the germline V gene, CDR1 is ENHRY and CDR2 is SYGVKD. V lost 1 base, J lost 4 bases, and 10 bases stayed unmatched. The CDR3 sequence: CAISEFLGTSRGTGELFF. The CDR3 DNA reads TGTGCCATCAGTGAGTTTTTGGGGACTAGCCGCGGCACCGGGGAGCTGTTTTTT.

This clonotype was observed many times. This beta chain is off target for a library built for alpha chains, so its abundance means little. The gene calls are TRBV5-1 and TRBJ2-3; 11 bases agree with TRBD1. Per germline, CDR1 SGHRS and CDR2 YFSETQ. The CDR3 spans 16 residues. V shed 0 bases and J 3 bases; nucleotides not matched to a gene: 3. The CDR3 DNA reads TGCGCCAGCAGCTTGGGGACAGGGGGCAGGACAGATACGCAGTATTTT. Translated: CASSLGTGGRTDTQYF.

As regards this clonotype: This beta chain is an unintended read in a library built for alpha chains; its size means little. This sequence joins TRBV6-2 or TRBV6-3 and TRBJ2-2; no firm D call. Germline values: CDR1 MNHEY, CDR2 SVGEGT. Trimming removed 0 bases from V and 3 bases from J, with 11 bases in between. This CDR3 contains 16 residues. CDR3 nucleotides: TGTGCCAGCAGTTACTCGACCGCGTTATACACCGGGGAGCTGTTTTTT. This encodes CASSYSTALYTGELFF.

By proportion, this clonotype is large (0.1 to 1%). The library was built for alpha chains, so this beta chain is an off-target read and its size means little. The genes are TRBV27 and TRBJ1-2; D may be TRBD1 (5 bases). The V end was cut by 7 bases, the J end by 4 bases, with 13 bases between. The length of the CDR3 is 13 residues. The germline gives CDR1 MNHEY, CDR2 SMNVEV (reference sequence). This CDR3 reads CASMGGASYGYTF. Written as DNA, the CDR3 is TGTGCCAGCATGGGTGGGGCTAGCTATGGCTACACCTTC.

This clonotype is medium-sized (0.01 to 0.1%) by share. This beta chain is off target for a library built for alpha chains, so its abundance means little. This chain uses TRBV12-3 or TRBV12-4 with TRBJ2-7, with a weak D call TRBD2 (5 bases). V lost 1 base and J 9 bases, leaving 13 bases between the germline ends. This CDR3 spans 13 amino acids. CDR3 loop: CASSLGGGSGQYF. The DNA for the CDR3 is TGTGCCAGCAGTTTAGGCGGCGGGTCAGGGCAGTACTTC.

In this sample, this clonotype turned up many times. A library prepared for alpha chains yielded this beta chain as an off-target read; its size is of little meaning. The chain couples TRBV12-5 to TRBJ1-3, with D unclear. Trimming removed 6 bases at V and 0 bases at J, with 12 bases between. Germline V gene sequence: CDR1 LGHNT, CDR2 FRNRAP. There are 15 residues in the CDR3. In nucleotides, the CDR3 is TGTGCTAGTGGAGAGGGCCAGTCCTCTGGAAACACCATATATTTT. As protein: CASGEGQSSGNTIYF.

By share, this clonotype ranks as medium-sized. Because this beta chain is a stray read in a library intended to capture alpha chains, its abundance should not be given much weight. V and J are TRBV7-2 and TRBJ1-4; D is unclear. Germline values: CDR1 SGHTA, CDR2 FQGNSA. The CDR3 contains 15 residues. V shed 5 bases and J shed 6 bases, with 16 bases lying between them. In nucleotides, the CDR3 is TGTGCCAGCAGCCCCCCGGGCCAGAGTCATGAAAAACTGTTTTTT. This translates into CASSPPGQSHEKLFF.

Concerning this clonotype itself: This beta chain is off target for a library built for alpha chains, so its abundance means little. V is TRBV18 and J is TRBJ2-2; D remains unclear. CDR1 is KGHSH and CDR2 is LQKENI in the germline V gene. V was pared by 2 bases and J by 4 bases, with 17 bases between. This CDR3 has 17 amino acids. CDR3 DNA: TGTGCCAGCTCACCATCCACCGGGCAGATGGGCACCGGGGAGCTGTTTTTT. Translation gives CASSPSTGQMGTGELFF.

By share of the sample, this clonotype is large (0.1 to 1%). Little can be read into the size of this beta chain, an off-target read in a library designed for alpha chains. The rearrangement links TRBV27 to TRBJ2-1, with 9 nucleotides matching TRBD2. The V gene end was trimmed by 4 bases and the J gene end by 9 bases; junction bases not matched to a gene: 13. The CDR3 runs to 16 residues. The germline V gene encodes CDR1 MNHEY and CDR2 SMNVEV (reference sequence). The CDR3 is CASSSTYSGGGGEQFF. The DNA for the CDR3 is TGTGCCAGCAGTTCCACATATAGCGGGGGAGGGGGTGAGCAGTTCTTC.

Judged by abundance, this clonotype is large. Within a library made for alpha chains, this beta chain is off target, and its count is uninformative. The rearrangement joins TRBV7-2 to TRBJ2-5; 8 positions agree with TRBD1. Trimming took 5 bases from V and 5 from J; bases not matched to a gene: 4. The CDR3 is 13 amino acids. Germline V gene lookup returns CDR1 SGHTA and CDR2 FQGNSA. This CDR3 reads CASSPGQGETQYF. The CDR3 DNA reads as TGTGCCAGCAGCCCAGGACAGGGTGAGACCCAGTACTTC.

As concerns this clonotype: Since the library was made to target alpha chains, this beta chain is a stray read and its abundance is not meaningful. V gene TRBV7-1 combines with J gene TRBJ2-5; D gene unclear. TRBV7-1 is sorted into the ORF group, with uncertain function. This CDR3 region has 13 residues. The germline V and J ends were trimmed by 1 base and 0 bases, with 3 bases remaining between them. The CDR3 DNA follows: TGTGCCAGCAGCTCAGACTACCAAGAGACCCAGTACTTC. Translated: CASSSDYQETQYF.

This clonotype was seen repeatedly, ten times or more. This beta chain lies outside the target of a library built for alpha chains; its clone size means little. This chain joins TRBV30 and TRBJ2-3; D is uncertain. The CDR3 has 12 residues. CDR1 is GTSNPN, CDR2 SVGIG, per germline (reference sequence). V lost 2 bases to trimming and J lost 6 bases, with 9 bases between them. The CDR3 coding sequence is TGTGCCTGGAGTTTGACTCGGGATACGCAGTATTTT. This gives the protein CAWSLTRDTQYF. Supplemented by reference TRBV30 and TRBJ2-3, the full variable domain reads SQTIHQWPATLVQPVGSPLSLECTVEGTSNPNLYWYRQAAGRGLQLLFYSVGIGQISSEVPQNLSASRPQDRQFILSSKKLLLSDSGFYLCAWSLTRDTQYFGPGTRLTVL.

This clonotype ranks as medium-sized. The library was designed around alpha chains, so this beta chain is a stray read whose abundance carries little weight. The rearrangement joins TRBV12-3 or TRBV12-4 to TRBJ2-2; 10 positions agree with TRBD1. This CDR3 contains 14 residues. V shed 5 bases and J 6 bases; nucleotides not matched to a gene: 3. Here the CDR3 DNA reads TGTGCCAGCAGTCGGGACAGGGGATCCGGGGAGCTGTTTTTT. Translation: CASSRDRGSGELFF.

In its sample, this clonotype ranks as large. This beta chain is a stray sequence in a library constructed for alpha chains; its clone size is not meaningful. This chain joins TRBV7-2 and TRBJ2-5; 8 bases align to TRBD1. This CDR3 comprises 16 residues. V lost 5 bases, J lost 0 bases, and 8 bases stayed unmatched. Germline V CDR1 and CDR2: SGHTA, FQGNSA. The CDR3 region is CASSRGQGGDQETQYF. The CDR3 region has the DNA TGTGCCAGCAGCCGTGGACAGGGAGGAGACCAAGAGACCCAGTACTTC.

By sample share, this clonotype is medium-sized (0.01 to 0.1%). This beta chain is an unintended read in a library built for alpha chains; its size means little. The V call is TRBV30, the J call TRBJ1-5, with D hard to call. Per the germline V gene, CDR1 is GTSNPN and CDR2 is SVGIG (reference sequence). Trimming stripped 7 bases from V and 1 base from J, with 14 bases between. The CDR3 extends over 14 amino acids. Here the CDR3 reads CASDPVGSNQPQHF. The CDR3 region has the DNA TGTGCCTCCGACCCCGTGGGGAGCAATCAGCCCCAGCATTTT.

Concerning this clonotype itself: This beta chain represents an off-target read in a library built for alpha chains; its size is of limited meaning. The CDR3 reads CASSFLAGVTDTQYF. The CDR3 nucleotides read TGTGCCAGCAGCTTTCTAGCGGGGGTCACAGATACGCAGTATTTT. The V and J genes are TRBV11-2 and TRBJ2-3; TRBD2 matches at 10 bases. The CDR3 extends over 15 amino acids. The germline CDR1 and CDR2 sequences are SGHAT and FQNNGV. V dropped 3 bases and J dropped 2; count of bases not matched to a gene: 2.

Notes on this clonotype: With the library built for alpha chains, this beta chain is off target and its frequency is not meaningful. The chain has TRBV4-1 and TRBJ2-3; D not certain. Trimming cost V 1 base and J 6 bases, with 17 bases left between them. The CDR3 sequence is 16 residues long. Germline V CDR1 and CDR2: MGHRA, YSYEKL. The CDR3 DNA reads TGCGCCAGCAGCCAAGTGGCACTCCCGATTGGGGATACGCAGTATTTT. Translation gives CASSQVALPIGDTQYF.

In its sample, this clonotype was seen many times. This beta chain is an unintended read in a library built for alpha chains; its size means little. The chain recombines TRBV11-2 with TRBJ2-1; D uncertain. CDR1 is SGHAT and CDR2 is FQNNGV in the germline V gene. The CDR3 extends over 14 amino acids. Trimming removed 10 bases from V and 4 bases from J, with 17 bases in between. The CDR3 loop is CATTNSNPYNEQFF. In DNA, the CDR3 is TGTGCCACTACGAACTCCAATCCTTACAATGAGCAGTTCTTC.

This clonotype ranks as medium-sized. Since it is a stray read in a library aimed at alpha chains, this beta chain has a size that is not meaningful. The rearrangement uses TRBV7-2 and TRBJ2-3, with a tentative D call TRBD1 (6 bases). The CDR3 is 17 amino acids. V lost 2 bases and J lost 4, with 19 bases in between. Germline assignment: CDR1 SGHTA and CDR2 FQGNSA. CDR3 region: CASSLIPDRTQADTQYF. The CDR3 DNA follows: TGTGCCAGCAGCTTAATCCCGGACAGAACACAGGCAGATACGCAGTATTTT.

This clonotype has ten or more counts. Since it is a stray read in a library aimed at alpha chains, this beta chain has a size that is not meaningful. This chain links TRBV11-1 with TRBJ2-1; D tentatively reads TRBD1 or TRBD2 (5 bases each). CDR1 and CDR2 from the germline V gene are SGHAT and FQDESV (reference sequence). The V end lost 3 bases, the J end lost 5 bases, and 20 bases lay between the germline ends. This CDR3 is 17 amino acids long. The CDR3 loop is CASSFPLRDASDNEQFF. Here the CDR3 DNA reads TGTGCCAGCAGCTTCCCCCTCCGGGACGCATCGGACAATGAGCAGTTCTTC.

In this sample, this clonotype turned up many times. The library was designed around alpha chains, so this beta chain is a stray read whose abundance carries little weight. The chain carries TRBV2 and TRBJ1-4; TRBD1 might be the D (6 bases). V lost 8 bases and J 8 bases, leaving 18 bases between the germline ends. This CDR3 has 14 amino acids. Germline values: CDR1 SNHLY, CDR2 FYNNEI. This CDR3 is CASRTGTPSEKLFF. The CDR3 bases are TGTGCCAGCCGCACCGGGACACCGAGCGAAAAACTGTTTTTT.

This clonotype appeared many times. Because the library targeted alpha chains, this beta chain is an off-target read whose size means little. This chain connects TRBV7-3 to TRBJ2-5, with D possibly being TRBD1 or TRBD2 (5 bases each). The CDR3 totals 14 residues. CDR1 SGHTA and CDR2 FQGTGA come from the germline V gene. V was shortened by 5 bases and J by 4 bases, with 14 bases between the two germline ends. The DNA of the CDR3 is TGTGCCAGCAGCCCCGCCGGGACCTCAGAGACCCAGTACTTC. Its translation: CASSPAGTSETQYF.

By share, this clonotype ranks as medium-sized. This beta chain is an off-target read within a library intended for alpha chains, so its frequency means little. This rearrangement joins TRBV12-3 or TRBV12-4 to TRBJ2-2, with D possibly being TRBD1 (5 bases). The CDR3 contains 16 residues. The V gene lost 8 bases and the J gene lost 7 bases, with 23 bases spanning the gap. CDR3 nucleotide sequence: TGTGCCAGCGCCTTGGGTGACCGTAGGGGTGGCGGGGAGCTGTTTTTT. Protein product: CASALGDRRGGGELFF.

This clonotype was recorded at least ten times. The library was designed around alpha chains, so this beta chain is a stray read whose abundance carries little weight. This chain connects TRBV12-3 or TRBV12-4 to TRBJ2-5; 11 bases are shared with TRBD2. This CDR3 comprises 16 residues. Trimming at V came to 5 bases and at J to 0 bases, leaving 5 bases not matched to a gene. This chain's CDR3 is CASSSVGLADQETQYF. The CDR3 DNA reads TGTGCCAGCAGTAGCGTGGGACTAGCGGACCAAGAGACCCAGTACTTC.

This clonotype is judged large (0.1 to 1%). This beta chain came through as a stray read in a library set up for alpha chains, and its size says little. The V gene is TRBV7-2, the J gene TRBJ2-3, with 9 bases matching TRBD2. This CDR3 spans 15 amino acids. The V and J ends lost 2 bases and 10 bases, in that order; junction bases with no gene match: 10. Germline V gene sequence: CDR1 SGHTA, CDR2 FQGNSA. CDR3 residues: CASSLSGGPSSSQYF. The CDR3 region has the DNA TGTGCCAGCAGCTTAAGCGGGGGGCCTTCCTCGTCGCAGTATTTT.

This clonotype has ten or more counts. For a library built for alpha chains, this beta chain is a stray read; little rests on its size. The chain links TRBV11-3 to TRBJ2-6; 10 nucleotides align to TRBD2. This CDR3 comprises 18 residues. Germline-derived CDR1 and CDR2 are SGHNT and YENEEA. The ends lost 5 bases at V and 0 bases at J; junction bases unmatched: 7. The CDR3 sequence: CASSERTSGASGANVLTF. The CDR3 DNA is TGTGCCAGCAGCGAGCGGACTAGCGGCGCCTCTGGGGCCAACGTCCTGACTTTC.

This clonotype has a count of ten or more. Being off target in a library aimed at alpha chains, this beta chain has a size of little meaning. This chain joins TRBV12-3 or TRBV12-4 and TRBJ1-5; no clear D. Trimming took 3 bases from V and 3 from J, leaving 6 bases between them. This CDR3 contains 13 residues. The CDR3 nucleotides are TGTGCCAGCAGTTTGGAGGTCAATCAGCCCCAGCATTTT. It translates to CASSLEVNQPQHF.